Listed here are 20 T cell receptor beta chains from one sample, sequenced in a study of blood T cells in healthy people across ages. The use of a sample-barcoded 5' primer and a J-beta primer mix characterized a second PCR of roughly 6 to 11 cycles. TCRdb recomputed calls from the 5' RACE reads with MiXCR, one row per CDR3 protein. The sample yields about 900,000 distinct CDR3 sequences, 62% seen once. Sequenced material: blood. These receptors originate from a man between 25 and 39 years old in good health.

The chain links TRBV4-3 to TRBJ2-1; 15 nucleotides match TRBD2. With 9 bases clipped from V and 4 bases from J, the junction kept 13 bases outside the gene matches. CDR3 size: 18 residues. Germline V gives CDR1 LGHNA, CDR2 YSLEER. CDR3 nucleotide sequence: TGCGCCAGGGGGGGGCGCGGACTAGCGGGGGGGCCTTACAATGAGCAGTTCTTC. Amino acids: CARGGRGLAGGPYNEQFF.

This chain connects TRBV7-3 to TRBJ2-1; D perhaps matches TRBD1 (5 bases). CDR1 and CDR2 from the germline V gene are SGHTA and FQGTGA. V lost 2 bases, J lost 4 bases, and 12 bases lay in between. The CDR3 extends over 15 amino acids. The CDR3 nucleotides are TGTGCCAGCAGCTTAGGGGCTAACTATTACAATGAGCAGTTCTTC. This codes for CASSLGANYYNEQFF.

Comments on this clonotype: It may be a read error: a sequence one base away is much more abundant. The chain couples TRBV7-3 to TRBJ2-4; a possible D gene is TRBD1 (6 bases). Trimming removed 5 bases at V and 13 bases at J, with 21 bases between. The germline gives CDR1 SGHTA, CDR2 FQGTGA. This CDR3 is 14 amino acids long. Here the CDR3 DNA reads TGTGCCAGCAGCCCACTGGGACACCCCAATGAGCAGTACTTC. It yields the protein CASSPLGHPNEQYF.

This chain connects TRBV29-1 to TRBJ2-7, with TRBD1 identical over 8 bases. In germline, CDR1 is SQVTM, CDR2 ANQGSEA. The CDR3 is 12 amino acids. V lost 0 bases, J lost 7 bases, and 2 bases stayed unmatched. The chain's CDR3 is CSVEEQGVEQYF. The CDR3 coding sequence is TGCAGCGTTGAAGAACAGGGGGTGGAGCAGTACTTC.

Notes on this clonotype: At one boundary the junction diverges from the germline segment, which might be a read error. In nucleotides, the CDR3 is TGCGCCAGCAGCTTAAACGGGGGGGGCACAGATACGCTGTATTTT. This encodes CASSLNGGGTDTLYF. V usage is TRBV5-1 and J usage is TRBJ2-3; TRBD2 matches 8 bases. The germline gives CDR1 SGHRS, CDR2 YFSETQ. The length of the CDR3 is 15 residues. Full variable domain (outside the CDR3, taken from reference TRBV5-1 and TRBJ2-3): KAGVTQTPRYLIKTRGQQVTLSCSPISGHRSVSWYQQTPGQGLQFLFEYFSETQRNKGNFPGRFSGRQFSNSRSEMNVSTLELGDSALYLCASSLNGGGTDTLYFGPGTRLTVL.

The chain combines TRBV3-1 with TRBJ2-5; no reliable D call. Trimming took off 0 bases at V and 5 bases at J, with 13 bases between the two ends. The CDR3 is 15 residues long. Germline CDR1 reads LGHDT; CDR2 reads YNNKEL (reference sequence). CDR3 nucleotide sequence: TGTGCCAGCAGCCAAGAAGTAGCTAAGTGGGAGACCCAGTACTTC. Residues: CASSQEVAKWETQYF.

The chain recombines TRBV7-8 with TRBJ2-3; D not certain. The germline CDR1 and CDR2 sequences are SGHVS and FQNEAQ. V lost 5 bases and J lost 2, with 8 bases in between. This CDR3 has 13 residues. The CDR3 sequence is CASSGWATDTQYF. DNA for the CDR3: TGTGCCAGCAGCGGGTGGGCCACAGATACGCAGTATTTT.

This clonotype was counted between two and nine times. For the CDR3, the DNA is TGTGCCTGGAGCTCGGGACAGCGGCAAGAGACCCAGTACTTC. Translation: CAWSSGQRQETQYF. V and J are TRBV30 and TRBJ2-5, with TRBD1 identical over 7 bases. The CDR3 covers 14 residues. Germline V gene data show CDR1 as GTSNPN and CDR2 as SVGIG (reference sequence). J lost 2 bases, V lost 3 bases, and 6 bases had no gene match.

A few counts support this clonotype. The chain carries TRBV3-1 and TRBJ2-1; no definite D call. Germline CDR1 is LGHDT and CDR2 is YNNKEL (reference sequence). Deletions cut 4 bases from V and 0 bases from J, with 13 bases between. The CDR3 runs to 16 residues. The CDR3 sequence: CASSPETAVSYNEQFF. In nucleotides, the CDR3 is TGTGCCAGCAGCCCTGAGACGGCGGTCTCCTACAATGAGCAGTTCTTC.

This clonotype was seen only a few times. This sequence joins TRBV20-1 and TRBJ2-5, with unresolved D. V lost 5 bases to trimming and J lost 11 bases, with 12 bases between them. Germline V gene lookup returns CDR1 DFQATT and CDR2 SNEGSKA (reference sequence). There are 10 residues in the CDR3. The CDR3 is CSAQDQAQYF. CDR3 nucleotides: TGCAGTGCTCAAGACCAGGCTCAGTACTTC.

This sequence joins TRBV29-1 and TRBJ2-7; 8 bases line up with TRBD1. The CDR3 is 11 residues long. Unmatched junction bases numbered 7, after V lost 3 bases and J lost 12 bases. Per germline, CDR1 SQVTM and CDR2 ANQGSEA. CDR3 in amino acids: CSVETTGALYF. CDR3 sequence (DNA): TGCAGCGTTGAGACGACAGGGGCCCTGTACTTC.

This clonotype was seen once. The genes are TRBV6-2 or TRBV6-3 and TRBJ1-6; 9 nucleotides align to TRBD1. The CDR3 sequence is 15 residues long. V shed 6 bases and J 9 bases; nucleotides not matched to a gene: 9. The germline CDR1 and CDR2 sequences are MNHEY and SVGEGT. CDR3 sequence: CASSSGQGHRSPLHF. In DNA form, the CDR3 reads TGTGCCAGCAGCTCGGGACAGGGACATCGTTCACCCCTCCACTTT.

In this sample, this clonotype turned up a few times. V and J are TRBV29-1 and TRBJ1-5, with TRBD1 matching over 7 bases. The length of the CDR3 is 13 residues. V was pared by 4 bases and J by 5 bases, with 5 bases of the junction left unmatched. CDR1 is SQVTM and CDR2 is ANQGSEA in the germline V gene. CDR3 DNA: TGCAGCGTTGCATTGCAGGGGGATCAGCCCCAGCATTTT. Translated, it gives CSVALQGDQPQHF.

The chain links TRBV9 to TRBJ2-1; D not certain. The DNA end is a closer match to TRBJ2-7, so the J assignment may be wrong. CDR1 SGDLS and CDR2 YYNGEE come from the germline V gene. The CDR3 covers 14 residues. CDR3 coding DNA: TGTGCCAGCAGCGTTGTCCCAACGTACAATGAGCAGTACTTC. Its protein is CASSVVPTYNEQYF.

As for this clonotype: The junction departs from germline at one end; a sequencing error may be responsible. The rearrangement uses TRBV4-3 and TRBJ1-5, with no clear D. This CDR3 comprises 16 residues. CDR1 is LGHNA and CDR2 is YSLEER in the germline V gene. The CDR3 region is CASSQDLLSSNQPRHF. CDR3 DNA: TGCGCCAGCAGCCAAGATCTGCTGAGTAGCAATCAGCCCCGGCATTTT.

As for this clonotype: The junction does not match germline at one end; this may be a read error. This sequence joins TRBV6-2 or TRBV6-3 and TRBJ2-4; 7 bases map to TRBD2. The DNA end lines up better with TRBJ2-7; the J call may be wrong. Germline V gives CDR1 MNHEY, CDR2 SVGEGT. This CDR3 has 14 amino acids. The CDR3 sequence is CASSYSGLDNEQYF. The CDR3 region has the DNA TGTGCCAGTAGTTATTCCGGACTAGACAACGAGCAGTACTTC.

The chain carries TRBV27 and TRBJ2-1; 7 positions agree with TRBD2. Germline V gene sequence: CDR1 MNHEY, CDR2 SMNVEV (reference sequence). V shed 3 bases and J 9 bases; nucleotides not matched to a gene: 8. CDR3 length equals 14 residues. The CDR3 DNA is TGTGCCAGCAGTTTCGGCGGGGGAAATCGTGAGCAGTTCTTC. Translation: CASSFGGGNREQFF.

This rearrangement joins TRBV20-1 to TRBJ2-1; 13 nucleotides match TRBD2. The CDR3 loop spans 15 amino acids. The trim removed 0 bases at V and 8 bases at J, leaving 4 bases unmatched. CDR1 and CDR2 (germline): DFQATT, SNEGSKA (reference sequence). The CDR3 loop reads CSARDSTSGGDEQFF. The CDR3 nucleotides read TGCAGTGCTAGAGATTCAACTAGCGGGGGGGATGAGCAGTTCTTC.

A word on this clonotype: A much larger clone lies a single base off, so this may be a read error. This sequence joins TRBV7-9 and TRBJ2-1; D is ambiguous. The germline V gene encodes CDR1 SEHNR and CDR2 FQNEAQ (reference sequence). Deletions cut 1 base from V and 0 bases from J, with 7 bases between. This CDR3 is built from 15 residues. The CDR3 loop is CASSLERASYNEQFF. The CDR3 nucleotides are TGTGCCAGCAGCTTAGAAAGGGCCTCCTACAATGAGCAGTTCTTC.

V usage is TRBV14 and J usage is TRBJ2-1; D may match TRBD1 or TRBD2 (5 bases each). The V end was cut by 4 bases, the J end by 2 bases, with 12 bases between. CDR3 length: 15 amino acids. Germline CDR1 and CDR2: SGHDN and FVKESK. The CDR3 nucleotides are TGTGCCAGCAGCCGGGCAGGGAGAACCTACAATGAGCAGTTCTTC. Translated: CASSRAGRTYNEQFF.